The 27 T cell receptor beta chains given below trace back to one sample, sequenced in a study of blood T cell repertoires in COVID-19. The protocol was immunoSEQ multiplex PCR, while the TCRdb copy is restricted to in-frame clones and leaves out a portion. Among 400,000 to 500,000 clones listed, 88% were seen once. Sample: PBMCs or T cells enriched from blood (not recorded which). Receptors were obtained from a woman aged 40 to 49 who had recovered from COVID-19.

The chain recombines TRBV2 with TRBJ1-1, with a possible D match to TRBD1 (5 bases). Germline V gene sequence: CDR1 SNHLY, CDR2 FYNNEI. The V and J ends lost 8 bases and 5 bases respectively, with 9 bases between them. The CDR3 runs 11 residues. CDR3 in amino acids: CASPKGTEAFF. The DNA for the CDR3 is TGTGCCAGCCCTAAGGGGACTGAAGCTTTCTTT.

This clone occurred a few times. The V gene is TRBV7-2, the J gene TRBJ1-5; 7 positions match TRBD1. V shed 1 base and J 5 bases; nucleotides not matched to a gene: 8. The length of the CDR3 is 16 residues. In germline, CDR1 is SGHTA, CDR2 FQGNSA. The CDR3 spells CASSLVGATGHQPQHF. As DNA, the CDR3 is TGTGCCAGCAGCTTAGTAGGGGCGACAGGGCATCAGCCCCAGCATTTT.

This rearrangement joins TRBV12-3 or TRBV12-4 to TRBJ1-2; 7 bases align to TRBD1. Trimming at V came to 5 bases and at J to 2 bases, leaving 2 bases not matched to a gene. The CDR3 consists of 13 residues. CDR3 region: CASSGRGNYGYTF. The CDR3 DNA follows: TGTGCCAGCAGTGGCAGGGGGAACTATGGCTACACCTTC.

This chain joins TRBV12-3 or TRBV12-4 and TRBJ2-1; D is perhaps TRBD1 (5 bases). CDR3 length: 12 residues. V shed 6 bases and J shed 12 bases, with 15 bases lying between them. The CDR3 protein is CASSIQVSRQFF. The CDR3 DNA sequence: TGTGCCAGCAGCATACAGGTCTCGAGGCAGTTCTTC.

The V call is TRBV20-1, the J call TRBJ1-1; D is uncertain. The V and J ends lost 6 bases and 6 bases respectively, with 11 bases between them. Germline V gene lookup returns CDR1 DFQATT and CDR2 SNEGSKA (reference sequence). CDR3 length equals 11 residues. This chain's CDR3 is CSATGVPEAFF. CDR3 bases: TGCAGTGCAACCGGAGTACCTGAAGCTTTCTTT.

DNA for the CDR3: TGCGCCAGCAGCCAGCCATCCGGGACTAGCGGGAGCCAGATAACCTACAATGAGCAGTTCTTC. It yields the protein CASSQPSGTSGSQITYNEQFF. V usage is TRBV5-1 and J usage is TRBJ2-1, with 14 bases that match TRBD2. The V gene's germline CDR1 is SGHRS and CDR2 YFSETQ. The trim removed 4 bases at V and 2 bases at J, leaving 17 bases unmatched. The CDR3 consists of 21 residues.

This clone came up a few times. The rearrangement links TRBV27 to TRBJ2-7; D possibly corresponds to TRBD2 (5 bases). There are 15 residues in the CDR3. V was cut by 3 bases and J by 2 bases, with 14 bases left in between. Germline CDR1 and CDR2: MNHEY and SMNVEV (reference sequence). In DNA, the CDR3 is TGTGCCAGCAGTTTTTCGCCGGGGAGTACCTACGAGCAGTACTTC. This codes for CASSFSPGSTYEQYF.

V gene TRBV6-2 or TRBV6-3 combines with J gene TRBJ2-1; TRBD2 matches 11 bases. The CDR3 runs to 16 residues. Germline V gives CDR1 MNHEY, CDR2 SVGEGT. The V and J ends lost 6 bases and 4 bases, in that order; junction bases with no gene match: 8. The DNA of the CDR3 is TGTGCCAGCAGCCACCTTAGCGGGAGGGGGTACAATGAGCAGTTCTTC. Residues: CASSHLSGRGYNEQFF.

The chain recombines TRBV19 with TRBJ2-2; TRBD2 matches 7 bases. This CDR3 is 15 amino acids long. Germline trimming cut 3 bases from V and 6 bases from J; bases unmatched to any gene: 7. Per germline, CDR1 LNHDA and CDR2 SQIVND (reference sequence). This CDR3 reads CASSIITSVSGELFF. The CDR3, as DNA: TGTGCCAGTAGTATTATCACTAGCGTGTCCGGGGAGCTGTTTTTT.

The chain couples TRBV4-2 to TRBJ1-5; perhaps TRBD1 as D (5 bases). The CDR3 has 15 amino acids. The germline V gene has CDR1 LGHNA and CDR2 YNFKEQ. Trimming shortened V by 3 bases and J by 3 bases, and 12 bases separated the two germline ends. CDR3 loop: CASSQFPGLNQPQHF. In DNA form, the CDR3 reads TGTGCCAGCAGCCAGTTTCCGGGACTCAATCAGCCCCAGCATTTT.

The V and J genes are TRBV7-6 and TRBJ1-2; TRBD1 aligns across 10 bases. This CDR3 has 14 amino acids. CDR1 is SGHVS and CDR2 is FNYEAQ in the germline V gene. V shed 10 bases and J 4 bases; nucleotides not matched to a gene: 9. In DNA form, the CDR3 reads TGTGCCACCTCACCCGGGACAGGGGTCTATGGCTACACCTTC. Translation gives CATSPGTGVYGYTF.

The DNA of the CDR3 is TGTGCCAGCAGCTTACGGTCTTCGACAGTCGGGGCTTTCTTT. Protein: CASSLRSSTVGAFF. The gene calls are TRBV7-2 and TRBJ1-1, with D possibly TRBD1 on 5 matching bases. The germline gives CDR1 SGHTA, CDR2 FQGNSA. Trimming left V 2 bases short and J 11 bases short, with 18 bases between. CDR3 length: 14 amino acids. Full variable domain (outside the CDR3, taken from reference TRBV7-2 and TRBJ1-1): GAGVSQSPSNKVTEKGKDVELRCDPISGHTALYWYRQSLGQGLEFLIYFQGNSAPDKSGLPSDRFSAERTGGSVSTLTIQRTQQEDSAVYLCASSLRSSTVGAFFGQGTRLTVV.

This chain connects TRBV27 to TRBJ1-2; 7 bases fit TRBD1. Per germline, CDR1 MNHEY and CDR2 SMNVEV (reference sequence). V was pared by 2 bases and J by 0 bases, with 6 bases of the junction left unmatched. The CDR3 covers 16 residues. The CDR3 spells CASSLEGTETNYGYTF. The CDR3 DNA reads TGTGCCAGCAGTTTAGAGGGGACAGAAACTAACTATGGCTACACCTTC.

The chain links TRBV5-1 to TRBJ1-1; D may be TRBD1 (5 bases). Deletions cut 2 bases from V and 5 bases from J, with 10 bases between. The CDR3 loop spans 13 amino acids. In germline, CDR1 is SGHRS, CDR2 YFSETQ. CDR3 loop: CASSFGGGTEAFF. CDR3 in DNA: TGCGCCAGCAGCTTCGGGGGAGGGACTGAAGCTTTCTTT.

This chain connects TRBV7-8 to TRBJ2-5, with 7 bases lining up with TRBD1. V shed 6 bases, J shed 1 base, and the junction held 2 bases outside the gene matches. This CDR3 has 13 amino acids. The germline CDR1 and CDR2 sequences are SGHVS and FQNEAQ. The CDR3 spells CASRTGIQETQYF. Written as DNA, the CDR3 is TGTGCCAGCAGGACAGGGATCCAAGAGACCCAGTACTTC.

The chain joins TRBV28 to TRBJ1-3, with 8 bases that match TRBD1. Trimming removed 2 bases from V and 0 bases from J; junction bases left unmatched: 0. Germline loops: CDR1 MDHEN, CDR2 SYDVKM. The CDR3 contains 15 residues. This chain's CDR3 is CASSLTGGSGNTIYF. The CDR3 DNA reads TGTGCCAGCAGTTTAACAGGGGGCTCTGGAAACACCATATATTTT.

The table lists this clone with many counts. V and J are TRBV25-1 and TRBJ2-7, with TRBD1 as a possible D gene (5 bases). Looked up from germline, CDR1 is MGHDK and CDR2 is SYGVNS. The CDR3 has 13 amino acids. V gave up 4 bases and J gave up 3 bases, with 10 bases separating them. CDR3 sequence reads: CASSGGRVYEQYF. As DNA, the CDR3 is TGTGCCAGCAGTGGCGGCAGGGTCTACGAGCAGTACTTC.

The chain employs TRBV14 and TRBJ2-3; 8 positions agree with TRBD2. Germline V gene lookup returns CDR1 SGHDN and CDR2 FVKESK. This CDR3 has 16 amino acids. The trim removed 4 bases at V and 1 base at J, leaving 7 bases unmatched. The CDR3 loop reads CASSPMTSARTDTQYF. CDR3 nucleotide sequence: TGTGCCAGCAGCCCAATGACTAGCGCGCGCACAGATACGCAGTATTTT. Looking up the rest from reference TRBV14 and TRBJ2-3 gives the full variable domain: EAGVTQFPSHSVIEKGQTVTLRCDPISGHDNLYWYRRVMGKEIKFLLHFVKESKQDESGMPNNRFLAERTGGTYSTLKVQPAELEDSGVYFCASSPMTSARTDTQYFGPGTRLTVL.

The chain uses TRBV4-3 and TRBJ1-3; D is undetermined. Germline V gene data show CDR1 as LGHNA and CDR2 as YSLEER. V lost 0 bases, J lost 8 bases, and 11 bases lay in between. This CDR3 comprises 14 residues. In DNA, the CDR3 is TGCGCCAGCAGCCAAGATTGGCAGAAACACACCATATATTTT. Protein: CASSQDWQKHTIYF.

The CDR3 sequence: CASLGEPGELFF. The CDR3 DNA sequence: TGTGCAAGTCTTGGGGAGCCCGGGGAGCTGTTTTTT. The chain joins TRBV12-2 to TRBJ2-2; TRBD2 is the table's D call, not checked against the DNA. TRBV12-2 has pseudogene status. The CDR3 totals 12 residues.

The chain couples TRBV27 to TRBJ2-7; D ambiguous. The CDR3 totals 14 residues. The germline CDR1 and CDR2 sequences are MNHEY and SMNVEV (reference sequence). Trimming pared 2 bases from V and 1 base from J, leaving 9 bases between. The CDR3 here is CASSLRTESYEQYF. CDR3 in DNA: TGTGCCAGCAGTTTACGTACAGAGTCCTACGAGCAGTACTTC.

The genes are TRBV28 and TRBJ2-7; 9 bases agree with TRBD1. Unmatched junction bases numbered 7, after V lost 5 bases and J lost 5 bases. The CDR3 covers 14 residues. Germline values: CDR1 MDHEN, CDR2 SYDVKM. This chain's CDR3 is CASSRQGGFHEQYF. CDR3 DNA sequence: TGTGCCAGCAGTCGACAGGGGGGTTTCCACGAGCAGTACTTC.

This sequence joins TRBV5-6 and TRBJ2-1; possible D gene TRBD2, 6 bases. Germline values: CDR1 SGHDT, CDR2 YYEEEE. V was pared by 5 bases and J by 6 bases, with 12 bases between. The CDR3 consists of 13 residues. CDR3 in amino acids: CASSGDWFNEQFF. CDR3 DNA: TGTGCCAGCAGTGGGGACTGGTTCAATGAGCAGTTCTTC.

This sequence joins TRBV10-3 and TRBJ2-1, with 13 bases matching TRBD2. With 6 bases clipped from V and 4 bases from J, the junction kept 3 bases outside the gene matches. In germline, CDR1 is ENHRY, CDR2 SYGVKD. The CDR3 is 15 residues long. The CDR3 DNA follows: TGTGCCATCAGGGAGGGACTAGCGGGATACAATGAGCAGTTCTTC. Translated, it gives CAIREGLAGYNEQFF.

The CDR3 sequence is CASRALAVASYEQYF. CDR3 bases: TGTGCCAGCAGAGCCCTAGCGGTCGCATCCTACGAGCAGTACTTC. This chain connects TRBV6-5 to TRBJ2-7; 7 bases fit TRBD2. The CDR3 totals 15 residues. CDR1 and CDR2 from the germline V gene are MNHEY and SVGAGI. Unmatched junction bases numbered 9, after V lost 6 bases and J lost 1 base.

The chain employs TRBV9 and TRBJ2-5; perhaps TRBD1 as D (6 bases). Germline-derived CDR1 and CDR2 are SGDLS and YYNGEE. The CDR3 consists of 15 residues. V was clipped by 0 bases and J by 5 bases, with 14 bases between them. CDR3 in DNA: TGTGCCAGCAGCGTAGCTACCGGGCAGGGGGAGACCCAGTACTTC. It yields the protein CASSVATGQGETQYF.

The chain recombines TRBV9 with TRBJ2-7; 11 bases align to TRBD2. V was pared by 4 bases and J by 2 bases, with 8 bases of the junction left unmatched. Looked up from germline, CDR1 is SGDLS and CDR2 is YYNGEE. The CDR3 extends over 16 amino acids. CDR3 DNA: TGTGCCAGCAGCACCCATAGCGGGAGGGACCCCTACGAGCAGTACTTC. Amino acid sequence: CASSTHSGRDPYEQYF.